The 10 T cell receptor beta chains in this list originate from one sample, sequenced in a study of graft-versus-host responses after intestinal transplantation. The table came from immunoSEQ multiplex PCR; TCRdb's copy has only in-frame clones and leaves some out. Found here are fewer than 85,000 clones, 94% of them singletons; the top ten hold around 0.54%. No antigen has been assigned to these receptors. Here the sequenced sample was unstimulated CD8+ T cells sorted from spleen or lymph node cells, taken before intestinal transplant. Receptors were obtained from a human donor who received an intestinal transplant.

The chain carries TRBV7-9 and TRBJ2-1, with 14 bases fitting TRBD2. With 5 bases clipped from V and 7 bases from J, the junction kept 13 bases outside the gene matches. Per the germline V gene, CDR1 is SEHNR and CDR2 is FQNEAQ (reference sequence). The CDR3 totals 18 residues. CDR3 DNA sequence: TGTGCCAGCAGCGCTATAGCGGGACTAGCGGGAGTATGGAATGAGCAGTTCTTC. This translates into CASSAIAGLAGVWNEQFF.

V and J are TRBV15 and TRBJ1-1; D gene unclear. V was cut by 2 bases and J by 4 bases, with 17 bases left in between. The CDR3 has 16 residues. Germline loops: CDR1 LNHNV, CDR2 YYDKDF (reference sequence). The CDR3 DNA reads TGTGCCACCAGCAGATCAGGATGGGGTTGGTCCACTGAAGCTTTCTTT. Translating it yields CATSRSGWGWSTEAFF.

The chain is built from TRBV5-1 and TRBJ2-7, with TRBD2 matching over 14 bases. Germline assignment: CDR1 SGHRS and CDR2 YFSETQ. Trimming at V came to 0 bases and at J to 1 base, leaving 3 bases not matched to a gene. This CDR3 has 17 residues. CDR3 sequence: CASSLETSGRGSYEQYF. CDR3 sequence (DNA): TGCGCCAGCAGCTTGGAGACTAGCGGGAGGGGGTCCTACGAGCAGTACTTC.

The chain joins TRBV9 to TRBJ2-3, with TRBD2 matching 7 bases. Germline lookup yields CDR1 SGDLS and CDR2 YYNGEE. The CDR3 is made up of 13 amino acids. V was clipped by 5 bases and J by 2 bases; unmatched bases: 2. The CDR3 here is CASSGRVTDTQYF. In nucleotides, the CDR3 is TGTGCCAGCAGTGGGAGGGTCACAGATACGCAGTATTTT.

The chain joins TRBV6-5 to TRBJ1-1; 9 nucleotides agree with TRBD1. Per the germline V gene, CDR1 is MNHEY and CDR2 is SVGAGI. The J segment lost 5 bases and the V segment lost 4 bases, leaving 5 bases of the junction unmatched. The CDR3 spans 14 residues. CDR3 sequence reads: CASSFYRGPTEAFF. The CDR3 region has the DNA TGTGCCAGCAGTTTCTACAGGGGGCCAACTGAAGCTTTCTTT.

The rearrangement uses TRBV28 and TRBJ2-3; the D is unclear. The CDR3 runs to 13 residues. In germline, CDR1 is MDHEN, CDR2 SYDVKM. The ends were cut back, 3 bases at V and 2 bases at J, with 6 bases in the middle. The CDR3 bases are TGTGCCAGCAGTTTTGCCCACACAGATACGCAGTATTTT. As protein: CASSFAHTDTQYF. Full variable domain (outside the CDR3, taken from reference TRBV28 and TRBJ2-3): DVKVTQSSRYLVKRTGEKVFLECVQDMDHENMFWYRQDPGLGLRLIYFSYDVKMKEKGDIPEGYSVSREKKERFSLILESASTNQTSMYLCASSFAHTDTQYFGPGTRLTVL.

The V and J genes are TRBV27 and TRBJ2-7, with 7 bases lining up with TRBD2. Germline CDR1 reads MNHEY; CDR2 reads SMNVEV (reference sequence). The trim removed 5 bases at V and 6 bases at J, leaving 19 bases unmatched. This CDR3 has 17 amino acids. In DNA form, the CDR3 reads TGTGCCAGCAGTCCTTCGAGGACTAGTCTCCTTGGCTTCGAGCAGTACTTC. Protein product: CASSPSRTSLLGFEQYF.

The chain employs TRBV5-6 and TRBJ2-3; 7 bases map to TRBD1. Germline lookup yields CDR1 SGHDT and CDR2 YYEEEE. J was trimmed by 3 bases and V by 0 bases; bases with no gene match: 7. The CDR3 length is 16 residues. CDR3 residues: CASSLEGRGRTDTQYF. The CDR3 DNA follows: TGTGCCAGCAGCTTGGAAGGCAGGGGGAGAACAGATACGCAGTATTTT.

V gene TRBV11-1 combines with J gene TRBJ2-7; 11 bases fit TRBD1. This CDR3 is built from 15 residues. Trimming took 5 bases from V and 0 from J; bases not matched to a gene: 3. CDR1 and CDR2 (germline): SGHAT, FQDESV (reference sequence). CDR3 DNA sequence: TGTGCCAGCAGCGTCGGACAGGGGGCCTCCTACGAGCAGTACTTC. Its translation: CASSVGQGASYEQYF.

The table lists this clone with a count of one. The V and J genes are TRBV7-7 and TRBJ2-2; the D is unclear. The ends were cut back, 5 bases at V and 0 bases at J, with 22 bases in the middle. The V gene's germline CDR1 is SSHAT and CDR2 FNYEAQ (reference sequence). This CDR3 spans 19 amino acids. Written as DNA, the CDR3 is TGTGCCAGCAGCATATACCCGATATATTCCTTTCCGAACACCGGGGAGCTGTTTTTT. Amino acids: CASSIYPIYSFPNTGELFF.